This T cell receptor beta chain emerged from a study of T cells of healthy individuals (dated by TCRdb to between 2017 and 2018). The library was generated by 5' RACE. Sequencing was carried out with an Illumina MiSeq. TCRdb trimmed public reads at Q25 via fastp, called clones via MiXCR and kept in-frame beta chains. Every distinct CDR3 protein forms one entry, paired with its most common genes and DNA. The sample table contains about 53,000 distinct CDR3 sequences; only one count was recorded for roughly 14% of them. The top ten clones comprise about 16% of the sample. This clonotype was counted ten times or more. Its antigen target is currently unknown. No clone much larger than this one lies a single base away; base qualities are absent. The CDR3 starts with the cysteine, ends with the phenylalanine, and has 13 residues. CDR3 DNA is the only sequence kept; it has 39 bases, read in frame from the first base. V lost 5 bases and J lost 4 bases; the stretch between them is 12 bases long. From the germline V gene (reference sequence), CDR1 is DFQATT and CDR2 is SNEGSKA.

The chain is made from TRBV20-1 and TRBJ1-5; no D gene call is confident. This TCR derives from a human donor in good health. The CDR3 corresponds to CSAAPNLNQPQHF. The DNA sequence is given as TGCAGTGCTGCCCCTAACCTTAATCAGCCCCAGCATTTT.